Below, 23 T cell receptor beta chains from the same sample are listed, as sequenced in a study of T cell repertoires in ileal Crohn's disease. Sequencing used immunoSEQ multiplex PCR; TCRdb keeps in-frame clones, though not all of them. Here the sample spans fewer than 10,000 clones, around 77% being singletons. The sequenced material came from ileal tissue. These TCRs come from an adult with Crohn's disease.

Here the CDR3 DNA reads TGTGCCAGCAGTCGCCGGGACAGGGACGGTCTGGGAGAGACCCAGTACTTC. Protein product: CASSRRDRDGLGETQYF. The chain uses TRBV5-5 and TRBJ2-5; 9 bases map to TRBD1. V gave up 5 bases and J gave up 4 bases; unmatched junction bases: 15. There are 17 residues in the CDR3. Germline V gene sequence: CDR1 SGHKS, CDR2 YYEKEE (reference sequence).

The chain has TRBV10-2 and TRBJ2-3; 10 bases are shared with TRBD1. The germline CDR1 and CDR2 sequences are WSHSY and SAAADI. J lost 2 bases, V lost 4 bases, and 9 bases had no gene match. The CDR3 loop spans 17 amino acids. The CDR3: CASSGTPGQGTTDTQYF. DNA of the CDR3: TGCGCCAGCAGTGGGACGCCGGGACAGGGGACCACAGATACGCAGTATTTT.

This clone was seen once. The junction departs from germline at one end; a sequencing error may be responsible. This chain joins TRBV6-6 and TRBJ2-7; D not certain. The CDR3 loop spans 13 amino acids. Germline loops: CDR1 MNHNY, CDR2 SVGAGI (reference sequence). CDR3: CAGSYSVSVEQYF. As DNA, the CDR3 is TGTGCCGGCAGTTACTCGGTTTCGGTCGAGCAGTACTTC.

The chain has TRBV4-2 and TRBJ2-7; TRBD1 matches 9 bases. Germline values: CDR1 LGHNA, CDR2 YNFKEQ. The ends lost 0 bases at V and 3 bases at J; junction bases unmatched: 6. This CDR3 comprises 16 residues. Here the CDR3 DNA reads TGTGCCAGCAGCCAAGAGATGGGACAGGGCCGCTACGAGCAGTACTTC. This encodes CASSQEMGQGRYEQYF.

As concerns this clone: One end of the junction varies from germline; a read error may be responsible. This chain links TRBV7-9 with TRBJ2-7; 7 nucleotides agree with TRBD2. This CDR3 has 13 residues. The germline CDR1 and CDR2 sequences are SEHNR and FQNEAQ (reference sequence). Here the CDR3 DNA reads TGTGCCAGCAGCGTCGGGACTACGAACCGGGGGGTATTC. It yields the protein CASSVGTTNRGVF. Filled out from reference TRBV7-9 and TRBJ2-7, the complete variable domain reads DTGVSQNPRHKITKRGQNVTFRCDPISEHNRLYWYRQTLGQGPEFLTYFQNEAQLEKSRLLSDRFSAERPKGSFSTLEIQRTEQGDSAMYLCASSVGTTNRGVFGPGTRLTVT.

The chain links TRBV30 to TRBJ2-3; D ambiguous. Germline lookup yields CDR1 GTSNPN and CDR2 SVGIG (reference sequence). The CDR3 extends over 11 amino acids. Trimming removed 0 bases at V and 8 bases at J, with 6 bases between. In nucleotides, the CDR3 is TGTGCCTGGAGTGTTCCTCCTACGCAGTATTTT. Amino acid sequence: CAWSVPPTQYF.

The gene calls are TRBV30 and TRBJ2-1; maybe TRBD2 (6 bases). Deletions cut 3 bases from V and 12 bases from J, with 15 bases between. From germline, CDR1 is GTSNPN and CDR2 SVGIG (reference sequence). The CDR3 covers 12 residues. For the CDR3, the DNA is TGTGCCTGGAGCACCCCACGGAGGGGGCAGTTCTTC. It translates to CAWSTPRRGQFF.

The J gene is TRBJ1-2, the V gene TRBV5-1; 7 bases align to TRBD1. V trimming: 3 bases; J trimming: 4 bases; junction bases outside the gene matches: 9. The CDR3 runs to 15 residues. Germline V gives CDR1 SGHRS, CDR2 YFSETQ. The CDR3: CASSSGTAFGYGYTF. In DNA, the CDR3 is TGCGCCAGCAGCTCGGGGACAGCCTTTGGCTATGGCTACACCTTC.

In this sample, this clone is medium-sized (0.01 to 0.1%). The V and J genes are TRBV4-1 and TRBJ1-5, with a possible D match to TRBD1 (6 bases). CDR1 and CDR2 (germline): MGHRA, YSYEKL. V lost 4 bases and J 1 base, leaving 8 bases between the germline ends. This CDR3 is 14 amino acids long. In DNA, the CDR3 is TGCGCCAGCAGCCGGGACATAAGCAATCAGCCCCAGCATTTT. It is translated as CASSRDISNQPQHF.

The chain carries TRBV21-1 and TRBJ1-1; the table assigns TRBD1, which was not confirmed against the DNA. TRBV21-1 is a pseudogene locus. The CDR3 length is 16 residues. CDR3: CASSSGTGDSNTEAFF. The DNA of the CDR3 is TGTGCCAGCAGCTCCGGGACAGGGGATTCGAACACTGAAGCTTTCTTT.

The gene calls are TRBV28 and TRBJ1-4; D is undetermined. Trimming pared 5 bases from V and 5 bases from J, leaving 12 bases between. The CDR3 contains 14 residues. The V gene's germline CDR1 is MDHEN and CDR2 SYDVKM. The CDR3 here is CASSIAGLNEKLFF. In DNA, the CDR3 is TGTGCCAGCAGTATAGCCGGGTTAAATGAAAAACTGTTTTTT. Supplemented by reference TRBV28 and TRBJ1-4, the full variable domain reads DVKVTQSSRYLVKRTGEKVFLECVQDMDHENMFWYRQDPGLGLRLIYFSYDVKMKEKGDIPEGYSVSREKKERFSLILESASTNQTSMYLCASSIAGLNEKLFFGSGTQLSVL.

CDR3 DNA: TGTGCCAGCAGCTCCCGGGACTCGGCCTACGAGCAGTACTTC. It translates to CASSSRDSAYEQYF. V and J are TRBV7-8 and TRBJ2-7; tentative D call: TRBD2 (6 bases). Germline V gene lookup returns CDR1 SGHVS and CDR2 FQNEAQ. V dropped 4 bases and J dropped 2 bases, with 12 bases sitting between them. This CDR3 has 14 residues.

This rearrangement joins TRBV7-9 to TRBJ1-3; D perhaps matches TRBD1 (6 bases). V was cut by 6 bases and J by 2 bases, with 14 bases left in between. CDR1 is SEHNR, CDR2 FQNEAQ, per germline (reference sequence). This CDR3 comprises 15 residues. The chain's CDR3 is CASRGPGAAGNTIYF. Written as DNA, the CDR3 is TGTGCCAGCAGGGGACCAGGGGCGGCTGGAAACACCATATATTTT.

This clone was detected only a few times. The CDR3 loop is CASSYGQNTEAFF. The CDR3 coding sequence is TGTGCCAGCAGTTACGGGCAGAACACTGAAGCTTTCTTT. The V and J genes are TRBV6-6 and TRBJ1-1; no firm D call. Trimming removed 2 bases from V and 1 base from J, with 5 bases in between. This CDR3 is built from 13 residues. Germline V gene sequence: CDR1 MNHNY, CDR2 SVGAGI (reference sequence).

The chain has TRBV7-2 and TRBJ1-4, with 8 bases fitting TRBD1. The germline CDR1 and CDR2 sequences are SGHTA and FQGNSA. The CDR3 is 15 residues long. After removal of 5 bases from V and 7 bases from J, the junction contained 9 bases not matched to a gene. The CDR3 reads CASSLSQGGSEKLFF. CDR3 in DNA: TGTGCCAGCAGCCTGTCACAGGGGGGGAGTGAAAAACTGTTTTTT.

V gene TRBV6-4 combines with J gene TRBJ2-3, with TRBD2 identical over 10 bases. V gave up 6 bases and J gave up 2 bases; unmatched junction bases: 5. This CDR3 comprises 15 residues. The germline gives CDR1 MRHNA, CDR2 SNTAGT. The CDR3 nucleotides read TGTGCCAGCAGCACCGGGACTAGCGACACAGATACGCAGTATTTT. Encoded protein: CASSTGTSDTDTQYF.

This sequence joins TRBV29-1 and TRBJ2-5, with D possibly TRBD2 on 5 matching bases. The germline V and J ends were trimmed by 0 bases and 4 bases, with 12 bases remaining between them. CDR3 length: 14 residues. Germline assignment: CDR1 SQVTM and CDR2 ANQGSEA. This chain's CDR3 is CSVEDSGRGETQYF. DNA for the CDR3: TGCAGCGTTGAAGATTCGGGTCGGGGAGAGACCCAGTACTTC.

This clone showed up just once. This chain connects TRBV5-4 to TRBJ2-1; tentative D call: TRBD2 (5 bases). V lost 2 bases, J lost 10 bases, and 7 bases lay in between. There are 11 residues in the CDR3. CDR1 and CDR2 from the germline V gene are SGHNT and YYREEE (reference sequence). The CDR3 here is CASSFRGEQFF. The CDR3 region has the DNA TGTGCCAGCAGCTTTCGAGGGGAGCAGTTCTTC.

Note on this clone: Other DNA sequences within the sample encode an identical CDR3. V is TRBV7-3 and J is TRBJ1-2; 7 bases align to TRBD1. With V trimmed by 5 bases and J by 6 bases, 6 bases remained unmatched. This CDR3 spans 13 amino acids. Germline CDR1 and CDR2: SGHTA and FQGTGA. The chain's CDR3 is CASSPGTAHGYTF. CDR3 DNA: TGTGCCAGCAGCCCGGGGACAGCGCATGGCTACACCTTC.

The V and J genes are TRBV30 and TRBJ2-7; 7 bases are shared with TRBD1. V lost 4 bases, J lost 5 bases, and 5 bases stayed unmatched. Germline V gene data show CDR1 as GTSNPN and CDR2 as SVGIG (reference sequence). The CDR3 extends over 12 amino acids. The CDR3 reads CAWTNRGHEQYF. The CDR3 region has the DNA TGTGCCTGGACGAACAGGGGCCACGAGCAGTACTTC. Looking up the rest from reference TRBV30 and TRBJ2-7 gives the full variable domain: SQTIHQWPATLVQPVGSPLSLECTVEGTSNPNLYWYRQAAGRGLQLLFYSVGIGQISSEVPQNLSASRPQDRQFILSSKKLLLSDSGFYLCAWTNRGHEQYFGPGTRLTVT.

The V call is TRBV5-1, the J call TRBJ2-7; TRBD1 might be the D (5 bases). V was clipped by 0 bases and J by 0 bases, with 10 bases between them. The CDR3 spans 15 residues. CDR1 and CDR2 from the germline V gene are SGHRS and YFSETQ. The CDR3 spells CASSLDAGRSYEQYF. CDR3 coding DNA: TGCGCCAGCAGCTTGGACGCAGGGCGCTCCTACGAGCAGTACTTC.

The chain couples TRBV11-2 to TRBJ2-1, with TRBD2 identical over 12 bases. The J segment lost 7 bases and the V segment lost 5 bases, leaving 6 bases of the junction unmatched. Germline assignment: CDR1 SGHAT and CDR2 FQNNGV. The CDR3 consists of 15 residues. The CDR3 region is CASSLSSGGGNEQFF. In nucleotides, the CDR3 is TGTGCCAGCAGCCTTTCTAGCGGGGGGGGTAATGAGCAGTTCTTC.

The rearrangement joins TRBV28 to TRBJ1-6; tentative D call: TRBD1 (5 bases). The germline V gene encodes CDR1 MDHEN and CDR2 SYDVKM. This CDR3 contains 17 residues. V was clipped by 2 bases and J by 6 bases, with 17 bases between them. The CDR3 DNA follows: TGTGCCAGCAGTTTACCAGGAACACGTAGGGGTAATTCACCCCTCCACTTT. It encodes CASSLPGTRRGNSPLHF.